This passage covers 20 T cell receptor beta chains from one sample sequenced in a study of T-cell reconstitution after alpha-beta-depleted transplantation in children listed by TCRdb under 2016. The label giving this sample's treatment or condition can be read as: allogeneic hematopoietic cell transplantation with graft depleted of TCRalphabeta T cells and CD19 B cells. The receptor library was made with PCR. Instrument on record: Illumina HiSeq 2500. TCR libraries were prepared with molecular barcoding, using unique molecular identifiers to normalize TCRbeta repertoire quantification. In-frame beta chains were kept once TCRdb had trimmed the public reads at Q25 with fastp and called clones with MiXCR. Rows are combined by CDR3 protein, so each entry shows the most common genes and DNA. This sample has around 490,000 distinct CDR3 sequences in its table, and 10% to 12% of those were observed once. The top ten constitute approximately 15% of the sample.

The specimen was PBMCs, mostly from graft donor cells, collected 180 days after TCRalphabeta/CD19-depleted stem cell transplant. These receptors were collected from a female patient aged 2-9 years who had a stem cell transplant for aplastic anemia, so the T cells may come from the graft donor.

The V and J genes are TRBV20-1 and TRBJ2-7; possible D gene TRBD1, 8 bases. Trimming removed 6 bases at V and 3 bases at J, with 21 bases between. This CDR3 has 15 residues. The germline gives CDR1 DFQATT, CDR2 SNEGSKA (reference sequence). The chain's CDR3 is CSAKPLQGGLYEQYF. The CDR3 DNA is TGCAGTGCAAAGCCCTTACAGGGGGGGCTCTACGAGCAGTACTTC.

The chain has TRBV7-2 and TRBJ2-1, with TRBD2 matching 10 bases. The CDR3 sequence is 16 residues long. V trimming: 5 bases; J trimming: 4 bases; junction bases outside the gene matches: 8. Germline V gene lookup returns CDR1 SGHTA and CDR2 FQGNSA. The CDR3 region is CASSPFLAGGYNEQFF. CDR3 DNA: TGTGCCAGCAGCCCCTTCTTAGCGGGAGGTTACAATGAGCAGTTCTTC.

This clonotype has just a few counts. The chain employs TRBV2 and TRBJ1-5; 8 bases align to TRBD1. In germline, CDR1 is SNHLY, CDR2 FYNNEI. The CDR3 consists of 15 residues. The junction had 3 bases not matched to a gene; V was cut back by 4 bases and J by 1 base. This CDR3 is CASSAGGGSNQPQHF. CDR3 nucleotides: TGTGCCAGCAGTGCAGGGGGCGGGAGCAATCAGCCCCAGCATTTT.

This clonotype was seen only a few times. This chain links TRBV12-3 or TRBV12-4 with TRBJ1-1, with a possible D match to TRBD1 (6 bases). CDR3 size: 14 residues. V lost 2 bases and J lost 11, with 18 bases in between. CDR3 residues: CASSLRSSNGGAFF. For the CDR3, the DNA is TGTGCCAGCAGTTTAAGGTCCTCGAACGGGGGCGCTTTCTTT.

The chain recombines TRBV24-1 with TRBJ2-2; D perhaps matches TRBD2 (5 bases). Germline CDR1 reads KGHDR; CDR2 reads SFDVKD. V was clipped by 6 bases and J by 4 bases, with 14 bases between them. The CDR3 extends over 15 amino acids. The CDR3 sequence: CATSSEEMGTGELFF. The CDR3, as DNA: TGTGCCACCAGTTCGGAGGAAATGGGCACCGGGGAGCTGTTTTTT.

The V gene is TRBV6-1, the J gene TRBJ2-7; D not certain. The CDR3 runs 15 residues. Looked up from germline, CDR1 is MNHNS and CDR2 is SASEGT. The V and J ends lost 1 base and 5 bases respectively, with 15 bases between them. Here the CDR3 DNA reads TGTGCCAGCAGTGAAGAATTTGCGGCTAGAAACGAGCAGTACGTC. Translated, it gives CASSEEFAARNEQYV.

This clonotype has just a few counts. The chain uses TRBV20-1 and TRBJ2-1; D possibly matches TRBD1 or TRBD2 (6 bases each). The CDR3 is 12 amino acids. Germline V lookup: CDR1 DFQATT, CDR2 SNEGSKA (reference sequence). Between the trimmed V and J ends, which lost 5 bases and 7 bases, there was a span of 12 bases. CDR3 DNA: TGCAGTGCTCCGCGAGGGGGGAATGAGCAGTTCTTC. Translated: CSAPRGGNEQFF.

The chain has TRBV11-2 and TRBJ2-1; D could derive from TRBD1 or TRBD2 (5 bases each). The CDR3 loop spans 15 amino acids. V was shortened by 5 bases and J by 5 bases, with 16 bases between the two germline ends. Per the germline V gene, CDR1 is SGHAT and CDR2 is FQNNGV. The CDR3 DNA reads TGTGCCAGCAGCCCCGGGGCAGGCTCACACAATGAGCAGTTCTTC. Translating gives CASSPGAGSHNEQFF. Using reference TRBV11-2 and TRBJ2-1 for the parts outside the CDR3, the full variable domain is EAGVAQSPRYKIIEKRQSVAFWCNPISGHATLYWYQQILGQGPKLLIQFQNNGVVDDSQLPKDRFSAERLKGVDSTLKIQPAKLEDSAVYLCASSPGAGSHNEQFFGPGTRLTVL.

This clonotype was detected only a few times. In DNA form, the CDR3 reads TGTGCCAGCTCAGATAGCGGTTACGAGCAGTACGTC. Its translation: CASSDSGYEQYV. This chain joins TRBV18 and TRBJ2-7; D perhaps matches TRBD2 (6 bases). This CDR3 has 12 amino acids. The ends were cut back, 5 bases at V and 4 bases at J, with 9 bases in the middle. The germline CDR1 and CDR2 sequences are KGHSH and LQKENI.

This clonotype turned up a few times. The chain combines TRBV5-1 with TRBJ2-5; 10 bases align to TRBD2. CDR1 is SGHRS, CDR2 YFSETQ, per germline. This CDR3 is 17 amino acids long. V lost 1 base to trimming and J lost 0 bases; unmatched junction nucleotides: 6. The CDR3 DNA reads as TGCGCCAGCAGCTTGAGGACTAGCGGAGAGTACCAAGAGACCCAGTACTTC. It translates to CASSLRTSGEYQETQYF.

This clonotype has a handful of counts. For the CDR3, the DNA is TGTGCCAGCTCACCAAGCGCGGGACCTACGCTCCAAAACATTCAGTACTTC. It codes for CASSPSAGPTLQNIQYF. This chain links TRBV18 with TRBJ2-4, with D perhaps matching TRBD2 (6 bases). The ends were cut back, 2 bases at V and 5 bases at J, with 19 bases in the middle. Germline V gene sequence: CDR1 KGHSH, CDR2 LQKENI. The CDR3 length is 17 residues.

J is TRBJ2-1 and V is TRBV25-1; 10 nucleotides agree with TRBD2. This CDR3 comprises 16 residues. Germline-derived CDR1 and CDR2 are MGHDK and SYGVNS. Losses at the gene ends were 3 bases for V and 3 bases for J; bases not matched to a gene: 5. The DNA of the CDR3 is TGTGCCAGCAGTGAGATCGGGACTAGCGTCTACAATGAGCAGTTCTTC. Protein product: CASSEIGTSVYNEQFF.

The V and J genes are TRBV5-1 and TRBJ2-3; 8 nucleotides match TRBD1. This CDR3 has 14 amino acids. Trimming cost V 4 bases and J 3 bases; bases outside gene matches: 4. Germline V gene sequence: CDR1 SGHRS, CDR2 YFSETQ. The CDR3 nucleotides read TGCGCCAGCAGCGTGGACAGGGTTACAGATACGCAGTATTTT. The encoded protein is CASSVDRVTDTQYF.

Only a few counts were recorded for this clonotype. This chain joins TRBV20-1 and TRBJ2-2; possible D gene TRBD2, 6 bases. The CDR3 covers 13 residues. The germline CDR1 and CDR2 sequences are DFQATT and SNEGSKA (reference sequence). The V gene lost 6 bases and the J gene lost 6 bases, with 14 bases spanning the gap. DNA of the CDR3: TGCAGTGCCGTAGACGGGAGCCCCGGGGAGCTGTTTTTT. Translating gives CSAVDGSPGELFF.

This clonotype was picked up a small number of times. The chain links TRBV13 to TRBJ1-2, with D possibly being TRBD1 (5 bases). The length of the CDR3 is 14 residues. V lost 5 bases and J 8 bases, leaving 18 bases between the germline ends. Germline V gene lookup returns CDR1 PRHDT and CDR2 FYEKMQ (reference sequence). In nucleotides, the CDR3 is TGTGCCAGCAGCATCCATAGGGGCGCCCGCGGCTACACCTTC. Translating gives CASSIHRGARGYTF.

CDR3: CASSLAQVNYGYTF. The CDR3 DNA is TGTGCCAGCAGCTTAGCGCAAGTAAACTATGGCTACACCTTC. J is TRBJ1-2 and V is TRBV7-2; D gene uncertain. The germline V gene has CDR1 SGHTA and CDR2 FQGNSA. The CDR3 consists of 14 residues. V shed 0 bases and J shed 2 bases, with 7 bases lying between them.

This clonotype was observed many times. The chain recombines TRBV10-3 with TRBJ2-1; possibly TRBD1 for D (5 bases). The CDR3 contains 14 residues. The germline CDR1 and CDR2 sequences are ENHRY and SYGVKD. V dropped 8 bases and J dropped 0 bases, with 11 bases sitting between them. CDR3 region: CAIQGDSSYNEQFF. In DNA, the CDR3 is TGTGCCATCCAAGGAGACAGCTCCTACAATGAGCAGTTCTTC.

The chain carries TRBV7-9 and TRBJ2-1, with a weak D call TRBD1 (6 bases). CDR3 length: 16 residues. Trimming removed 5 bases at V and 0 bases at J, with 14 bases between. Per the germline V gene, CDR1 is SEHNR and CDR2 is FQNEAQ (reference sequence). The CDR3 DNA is TGTGCCAGCAGCCCCAGGGGCGCGAGCTCCTACAATGAGCAGTTCTTC. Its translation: CASSPRGASSYNEQFF.

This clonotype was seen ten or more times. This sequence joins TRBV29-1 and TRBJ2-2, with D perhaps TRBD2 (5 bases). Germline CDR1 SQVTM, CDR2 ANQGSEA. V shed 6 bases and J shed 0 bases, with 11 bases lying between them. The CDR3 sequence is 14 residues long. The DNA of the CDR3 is TGCAGCGTGAGCGGAGCCCCGAACACCGGGGAGCTGTTTTTT. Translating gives CSVSGAPNTGELFF.

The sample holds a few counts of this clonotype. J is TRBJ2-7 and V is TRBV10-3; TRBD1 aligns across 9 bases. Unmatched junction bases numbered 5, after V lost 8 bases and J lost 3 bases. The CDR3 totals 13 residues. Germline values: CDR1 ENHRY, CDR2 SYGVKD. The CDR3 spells CAIGDRDLYEQYV. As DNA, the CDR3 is TGTGCCATCGGGGACAGGGATCTCTACGAGCAGTACGTC.